This T cell receptor (beta chain) stems from a study of a mutant IDH1 vaccine in newly diagnosed glioma. Background on the study: In some groups vaccination began 4-6 weeks post-radiotherapy; others received it with temozolomide. Radiotherapy, temozolomide, or both had been given previously, and both were given to most. Sex distribution of treated patients was about 62% male and roughly 40% female; mean age was about 40 years.

This CDR3 contains 15 residues. The V segment lost 0 bases and the J segment 8 bases; nucleotides outside the gene matches: 9. Germline CDR1 and CDR2: SGHNT and YYREEE (reference sequence). The sample's time point: week 47, end of study. The content of each vaccine dose was 300 ug of mutant IDH1 20-mer peptide, and topical imiquimod accompanied it. Remarks on this clone: Its antigen remains unidentified.

Clones were read by immunoSEQ multiplex PCR, and TCRdb kept only the in-frame ones, dropping some. Of tens of thousands of clones in the sample, almost 65% were seen once. The study, taken as a whole, reports: Seemingly, top peripheral T cell clonotype changes bore no relation to pseudoprogression.

The starting material was peripheral blood mononuclear cells (PBMCs), obtained from a glioma patient whose treatment included an IDH1 peptide vaccine. The sequence was obtained from a man in his forties with glioma. Some clones in this sample may be carry-over from other donors' samples. The genes are TRBV5-4 and TRBJ1-2; TRBD1 matches 8 bases. CDR3 DNA sequence: TGTGCCAGCAGCTTGGGTCAGGTACAGGGGGACGGCTACACCTTC. Residues: CASSLGQVQGDGYTF.